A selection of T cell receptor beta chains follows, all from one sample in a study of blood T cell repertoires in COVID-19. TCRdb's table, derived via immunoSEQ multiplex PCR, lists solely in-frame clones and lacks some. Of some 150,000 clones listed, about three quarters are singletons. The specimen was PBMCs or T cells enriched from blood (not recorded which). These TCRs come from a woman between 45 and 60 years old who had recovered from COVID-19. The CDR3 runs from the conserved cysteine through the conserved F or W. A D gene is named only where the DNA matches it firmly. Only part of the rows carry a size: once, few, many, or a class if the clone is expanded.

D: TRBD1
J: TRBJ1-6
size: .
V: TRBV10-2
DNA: TGCGCCAGCAGGGAAGTGACAGGGCCGAGCTCCTATAATTCACCCCTCCACTTT
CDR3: CASREVTGPSSYNSPLHF

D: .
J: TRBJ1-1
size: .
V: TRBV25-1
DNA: TGTGCCAGCAGTGCCGGGGGGGCAGGGTCGGGCACTGAAGCTTTCTTT
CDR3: CASSAGGAGSGTEAFF

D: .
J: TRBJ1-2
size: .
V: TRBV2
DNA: TGTGCCAGCAGTCCCGGTACGGTCCTTAACTATGGCTACACCTTC
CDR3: CASSPGTVLNYGYTF

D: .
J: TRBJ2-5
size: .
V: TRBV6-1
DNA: TGTGCCAGCAGTGAAGAAGCAGCGCCTCAAGAGACCCAGTACTTC
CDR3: CASSEEAAPQETQYF

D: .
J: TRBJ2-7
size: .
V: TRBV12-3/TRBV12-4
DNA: TGTGCCAGCAGTTTAAGAGGCTCCTACGAGCAGTACTTC
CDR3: CASSLRGSYEQYF

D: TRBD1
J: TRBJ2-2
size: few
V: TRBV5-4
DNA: TGTGCCAGCAGCCGGGACAGTGTAATGAACACCGGGGAGCTGTTTTTT
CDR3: CASSRDSVMNTGELFF

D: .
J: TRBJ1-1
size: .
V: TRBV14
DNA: TGTGCCAGCAGCCAAGATGGGGAGGGTGCTGAAGCTTTCTTT
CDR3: CASSQDGEGAEAFF

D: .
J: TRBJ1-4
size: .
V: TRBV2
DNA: TGTGCCAGCAGTGAGACCCGACGGGGAAAACTGTTTTTT
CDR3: CASSETRRGKLFF

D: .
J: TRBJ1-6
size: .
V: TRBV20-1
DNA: TGCAGTGCTAGTTCGGGTAGCTCCTATAATTCACCCCTCCACTTT
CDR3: CSASSGSSYNSPLHF

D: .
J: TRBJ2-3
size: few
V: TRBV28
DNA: TGTGCCAGCAGTCTTACGGCAGATACGCAGTATTTT
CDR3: CASSLTADTQYF

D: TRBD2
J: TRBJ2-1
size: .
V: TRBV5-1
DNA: TGCGCCAGCAGCCCAGGTAGCGGGAGCTACAATGAGCAGTTCTTC
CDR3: CASSPGSGSYNEQFF

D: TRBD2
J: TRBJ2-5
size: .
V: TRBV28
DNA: TGTGCCAGCAGTGGGACTAGCGGGATCCAAGAGACCCAGTACTTC
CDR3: CASSGTSGIQETQYF

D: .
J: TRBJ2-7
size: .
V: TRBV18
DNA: TGTGCCAGCTCACTTGGGCCCTCCTACGAGCAGTACTTC
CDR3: CASSLGPSYEQYF

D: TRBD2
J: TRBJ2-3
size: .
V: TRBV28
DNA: TGTGCCAGCAGTCCCGGGACTAACACAGATACGCAGTATTTT
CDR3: CASSPGTNTDTQYF

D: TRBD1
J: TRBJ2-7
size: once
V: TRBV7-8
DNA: TGTGCCAGCAGCTACGACAGGGTGCCTCGCTACGAGCAGTACTTC
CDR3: CASSYDRVPRYEQYF

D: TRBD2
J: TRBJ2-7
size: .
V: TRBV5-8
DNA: TGTGCCAGCAGCCCCGAGCGGGGGAACTACGAGCAGTACTTC
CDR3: CASSPERGNYEQYF

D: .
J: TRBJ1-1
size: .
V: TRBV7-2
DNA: TGTGCCAGCAGCTCAAACCGCCGACAGGCCACTGAAGCTTTCTTT
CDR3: CASSSNRRQATEAFF

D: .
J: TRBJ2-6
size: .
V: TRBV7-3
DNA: TGTGCCAGCAGCAGCAATGCGGGGGCCAACGTCCTGACTTTC
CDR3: CASSSNAGANVLTF

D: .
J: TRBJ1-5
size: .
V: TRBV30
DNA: TGTGCCTGGAACGGGGGGTACAATCAGCCCCAGCATTTT
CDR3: CAWNGGYNQPQHF

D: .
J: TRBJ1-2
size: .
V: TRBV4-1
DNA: TGCGCCAGCAGCCAAGAGGAGAGGGCCAGAGGAGGCTACACCTTC
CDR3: CASSQEERARGGYTF

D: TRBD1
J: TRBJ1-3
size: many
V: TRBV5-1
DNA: TGCGCCAGCAGCTTTGGACAGGCTGGAAACACCATATATTTT
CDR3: CASSFGQAGNTIYF

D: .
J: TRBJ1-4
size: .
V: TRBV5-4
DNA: TGTGCCAGCAGCTTCCAGGATAATGAAAAACTGTTTTTT
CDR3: CASSFQDNEKLFF

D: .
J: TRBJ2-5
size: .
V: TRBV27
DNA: TGTGCCAGCAGTTTTAGGGGCCGAGAGACCCAGTACTTC
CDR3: CASSFRGRETQYF

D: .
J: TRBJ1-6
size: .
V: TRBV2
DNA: TGTGTGAGGGGAGGTCCGCAACCGCCTAATTCACCCCTCCACTTT
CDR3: CVRGGPQPPNSPLHF

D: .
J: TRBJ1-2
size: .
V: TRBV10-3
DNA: TGTGCCATCAGTGCACAGCTTAACGAAGGCTACACCTTC
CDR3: CAISAQLNEGYTF

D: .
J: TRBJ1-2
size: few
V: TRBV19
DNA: TGTGCCAGTAGTATAGATTCCGGGCCCGGAGGCTATGGCTACACCTTC
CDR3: CASSIDSGPGGYGYTF

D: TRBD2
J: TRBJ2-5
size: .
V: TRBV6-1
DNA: TGTGCCAGCAGTGAATTCAGCGGGAGGGAGACCCAGTACTTC
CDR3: CASSEFSGRETQYF

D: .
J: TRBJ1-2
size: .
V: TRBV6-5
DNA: TGTGCCAGCACCTCTAAAGGAGGGATCTATGGCTACACCTTC
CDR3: CASTSKGGIYGYTF

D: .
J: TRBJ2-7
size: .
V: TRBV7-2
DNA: TGTGCCAGCAGCTTAGTTAGCAACCCATCCTACGAGCAGTACTTC
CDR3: CASSLVSNPSYEQYF

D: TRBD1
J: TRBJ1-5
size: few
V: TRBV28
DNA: TGTGCCAGCAGTTTCGTGACAGGGGTAAATCAGCCCCAGCATTTT
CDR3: CASSFVTGVNQPQHF

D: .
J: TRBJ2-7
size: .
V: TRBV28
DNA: TGTGCCAGCAGCAGAGGGGGGGGGAGGCGAGGCTACGAGCAGTACTTC
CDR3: CASSRGGGRRGYEQYF

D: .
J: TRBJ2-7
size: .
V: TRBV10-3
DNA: TGTGCCATCAGTGATAGTGGCTACGAGCAGTACTTC
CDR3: CAISDSGYEQYF

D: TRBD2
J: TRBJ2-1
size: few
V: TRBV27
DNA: TGTGCCAGCAGTCAACCGGGACTAGCGGATAATGAGCAGTTCTTC
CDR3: CASSQPGLADNEQFF

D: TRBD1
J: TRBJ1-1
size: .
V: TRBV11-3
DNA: TGTGCCAGCAGCTACCGACAGGGAGACACTGAAGCTTTCTTT
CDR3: CASSYRQGDTEAFF

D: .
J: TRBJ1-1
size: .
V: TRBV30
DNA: TGTGCCTCGGCCCCGGGAGGGGGGCGCGTGACTGAAGCTTTCTTT
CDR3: CASAPGGGRVTEAFF

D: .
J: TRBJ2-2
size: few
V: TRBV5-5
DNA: TGTGCCAGCAGCCCCAGGGTTGACACCGGGGAGCTGTTTTTT
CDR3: CASSPRVDTGELFF